Following are 27 T cell receptor beta chains from one sample sequenced in a study of beta chain features in type 1 diabetes. The investigators reverse transcribed all of the isolated RNA, so they sequenced expressed TCRB transcripts. The assay was immunoSEQ multiplex PCR, and TCRdb's table has in-frame clones only and misses some. The repertoire includes about 320,000 clones, less than 15% of them detected once, and about 6.6% sits in the top ten. The material sequenced was central memory CD4+ T cells from blood. The receptors here all came from a man younger than 40 in good health.

This clone turned up a few times. The J gene is TRBJ1-2, the V gene TRBV5-6, with 7 bases that match TRBD1. Germline CDR1 reads SGHDT; CDR2 reads YYEEEE. J lost 2 bases, V lost 2 bases, and 3 bases had no gene match. There are 14 residues in the CDR3. This CDR3 is CASSFGTENYGYTF. The DNA for the CDR3 is TGTGCCAGCAGCTTCGGGACAGAAAACTATGGCTACACCTTC.

This chain links TRBV29-1 with TRBJ1-2; D is undetermined. The CDR3 spans 11 residues. CDR1 and CDR2 from the germline V gene are SQVTM and ANQGSEA. With 4 bases removed from V and 6 bases from J, the gap between germline ends came to 9 bases. CDR3 in amino acids: CSVGPEDGYTF. The CDR3, as DNA: TGCAGCGTTGGCCCCGAAGATGGCTACACCTTC.

This clone has just a few counts. The chain uses TRBV9 and TRBJ1-3, with 11 nucleotides matching TRBD1. CDR1 and CDR2 (germline): SGDLS, YYNGEE. There are 20 residues in the CDR3. The J segment lost 0 bases and the V segment lost 0 bases, leaving 11 bases of the junction unmatched. The CDR3 loop reads CASSVGPGTGGDSSGNTIYF. The CDR3 nucleotides read TGTGCCAGCAGCGTAGGCCCCGGGACAGGGGGAGATTCCTCTGGAAACACCATATATTTT.

Only a few counts were recorded for this clone. The chain links TRBV7-2 to TRBJ2-1; D perhaps matches TRBD2 (6 bases). V was cut by 4 bases and J by 0 bases, with 10 bases left in between. Germline V gene lookup returns CDR1 SGHTA and CDR2 FQGNSA. The CDR3 totals 15 residues. CDR3 DNA sequence: TGTGCCAGCAGCTCGGGCGGGAACTCCTACAATGAGCAGTTCTTC. It yields the protein CASSSGGNSYNEQFF.

This clone turned up a few times. The rearrangement links TRBV19 to TRBJ2-1; 9 bases fit TRBD2. With 3 bases clipped from V and 6 bases from J, the junction kept 9 bases outside the gene matches. There are 16 residues in the CDR3. Per the germline V gene, CDR1 is LNHDA and CDR2 is SQIVND (reference sequence). CDR3 residues: CASSISGGRALNEQFF. The CDR3 DNA follows: TGTGCCAGTAGTATTTCGGGCGGGAGGGCCCTCAATGAGCAGTTCTTC.

The genes are TRBV7-2 and TRBJ2-7, with D perhaps TRBD2 (7 bases). The CDR3 has 15 residues. CDR1 SGHTA and CDR2 FQGNSA come from the germline V gene. Trimming removed 5 bases from V and 1 base from J, with 15 bases in between. The CDR3: CASSTIRGGSYEQYF. For the CDR3, the DNA is TGTGCCAGCAGCACTATCAGGGGAGGGTCCTACGAGCAGTACTTC.

The V and J genes are TRBV18 and TRBJ2-3; D call uncertain. CDR1 is KGHSH and CDR2 is LQKENI in the germline V gene. V was cut by 5 bases and J by 2 bases, with 11 bases left in between. CDR3 length: 14 amino acids. CDR3 bases: TGTGCCAGCTCAAACAGAGTAGCCACAGATACGCAGTATTTT. Amino acid sequence: CASSNRVATDTQYF. Together with reference TRBV18 and TRBJ2-3, the CDR3 gives the full variable domain: NAGVMQNPRHLVRRRGQEARLRCSPMKGHSHVYWYRQLPEEGLKFMVYLQKENIIDESGMPKERFSAEFPKEGPSILRIQQVVRGDSAAYFCASSNRVATDTQYFGPGTRLTVL.

V is TRBV30 and J is TRBJ1-5, with D possibly TRBD1 on 5 matching bases. The germline V gene encodes CDR1 GTSNPN and CDR2 SVGIG (reference sequence). The CDR3 sequence is 17 residues long. The ends were cut back, 0 bases at V and 5 bases at J, with 20 bases in the middle. The CDR3 sequence: CAWSVGPGLEPYQPQHF. The DNA for the CDR3 is TGTGCCTGGAGTGTAGGTCCGGGGCTTGAACCATATCAGCCCCAGCATTTT. The full variable domain, with the rest looked up from reference TRBV30 and TRBJ1-5, is SQTIHQWPATLVQPVGSPLSLECTVEGTSNPNLYWYRQAAGRGLQLLFYSVGIGQISSEVPQNLSASRPQDRQFILSSKKLLLSDSGFYLCAWSVGPGLEPYQPQHFGDGTRLSIL.

The chain links TRBV6-5 to TRBJ2-7, with D maybe TRBD1 (5 bases). Germline V lookup: CDR1 MNHEY, CDR2 SVGAGI. The length of the CDR3 is 13 residues. V shed 3 bases and J shed 3 bases, with 9 bases lying between them. The CDR3 reads CASSYAGYYEQYF. In DNA form, the CDR3 reads TGTGCCAGCAGTTATGCAGGGTACTACGAGCAGTACTTC.

This clone was seen only once. The J gene is TRBJ1-6, the V gene TRBV6-5; D is undetermined. Germline V gene lookup returns CDR1 MNHEY and CDR2 SVGAGI. The CDR3 extends over 15 amino acids. Trimming left V 10 bases short and J 7 bases short, with 20 bases between. CDR3 coding DNA: TGTGCCATCAGGACCGGATCCGGCGGGAATTCACCCCTCCACTTT. It codes for CAIRTGSGGNSPLHF.

The chain couples TRBV10-1 to TRBJ2-3, with D tentatively TRBD2 (5 bases). Germline CDR1 reads WNHNN; CDR2 reads SYGVQD (reference sequence). The CDR3 spans 14 residues. Trimming took 3 bases from V and 1 from J, leaving 8 bases between them. This CDR3 is CASSDEGGTDTQYF. DNA for the CDR3: TGCGCCAGCAGTGATGAGGGAGGCACAGATACGCAGTATTTT.

This clone turned up a few times. The chain combines TRBV6-5 with TRBJ1-2; 10 bases are a match to TRBD1. V dropped 0 bases and J dropped 6; count of bases not matched to a gene: 4. Germline CDR1 reads MNHEY; CDR2 reads SVGAGI. The CDR3 consists of 15 residues. This CDR3 reads CASSYSSTGGNGYTF. The CDR3, as DNA: TGTGCCAGCAGTTACTCTTCGACAGGGGGCAATGGCTACACCTTC.

This clone was observed a handful of times. The V and J genes are TRBV11-2 and TRBJ2-5; tentatively, D is TRBD1 (5 bases). Trimming shortened V by 5 bases and J by 7 bases, and 11 bases separated the two germline ends. Germline loops: CDR1 SGHAT, CDR2 FQNNGV. CDR3 length: 12 amino acids. For the CDR3, the DNA is TGTGCCAGCAGCCGGCAGGGTATGACCCAGTACTTC. Amino acids: CASSRQGMTQYF.

The chain couples TRBV28 to TRBJ2-7, with TRBD1 matching over 11 bases. The germline V gene has CDR1 MDHEN and CDR2 SYDVKM. V was pared by 8 bases and J by 3 bases, with 6 bases of the junction left unmatched. This CDR3 spans 14 amino acids. In nucleotides, the CDR3 is TGTGCCAGCGGAGGGACAGGGGGATTCTACGAGCAGTACGTC. This encodes CASGGTGGFYEQYV.

This clone was picked up a small number of times. The chain carries TRBV30 and TRBJ2-6, with no clear D. The CDR3 has 11 amino acids. From germline, CDR1 is GTSNPN and CDR2 SVGIG (reference sequence). Trimming removed 8 bases at V and 4 bases at J, with 6 bases between. CDR3 protein: CARSGANVLTF. The CDR3 DNA reads as TGTGCCCGATCAGGGGCCAACGTCCTGACTTTC.

This clone was found a few times. The rearrangement links TRBV7-9 to TRBJ2-5; maybe TRBD2 (6 bases). CDR1 SEHNR and CDR2 FQNEAQ come from the germline V gene (reference sequence). With 6 bases removed from V and 5 bases from J, the gap between germline ends came to 7 bases. The CDR3 runs to 11 residues. The CDR3 loop is CASSRGETQYF. The DNA for the CDR3 is TGTGCCAGCAGTCGGGGGGAGACCCAGTACTTC.

The table lists this clone with a count of one. CDR3 region: CASRKGRNTGELFF. CDR3 in DNA: TGTGCCAGCAGAAAAGGACGGAACACCGGGGAGCTGTTTTTT. The chain links TRBV2 to TRBJ2-2, with D hard to call. Germline V gives CDR1 SNHLY, CDR2 FYNNEI. The CDR3 consists of 14 residues. The ends were cut back, 6 bases at V and 1 base at J, with 9 bases in the middle.

This clone has just a few counts. The rearrangement joins TRBV2 to TRBJ2-6, with D unclear. Germline CDR1 SNHLY, CDR2 FYNNEI. The CDR3 has 13 residues. V shed 9 bases and J shed 0 bases, with 6 bases lying between them. CDR3 coding DNA: TGTGCCAGTTTATTCTCTGGGGCCAACGTCCTGACTTTC. It encodes CASLFSGANVLTF.

This clone was observed a handful of times. The V call is TRBV9, the J call TRBJ2-4; D might be TRBD1 (5 bases). This CDR3 contains 14 residues. Germline loops: CDR1 SGDLS, CDR2 YYNGEE. V was cut by 1 base and J by 5 bases, with 10 bases left in between. The CDR3 here is CASSVTTEQNIQYF. The CDR3 DNA sequence: TGTGCCAGCAGCGTAACGACAGAACAAAACATTCAGTACTTC.

This clone has at least ten counts. This chain uses TRBV28 with TRBJ2-7; TRBD1 or TRBD2 may be the D gene (5 bases each). Looked up from germline, CDR1 is MDHEN and CDR2 is SYDVKM. The V end lost 10 bases, the J end lost 3 bases, and 22 bases lay between the germline ends. This CDR3 spans 15 amino acids. In nucleotides, the CDR3 is TGTGCCACGCACGAAAGAGGGGCTACAATCTACGAGCAGTACGTC. Its translation is CATHERGATIYEQYV.

The CDR3 sequence is CASSKWGQSHTEAFF. CDR3 sequence (DNA): TGTGCCAGCAGCAAGTGGGGGCAGTCCCACACTGAAGCTTTCTTT. The chain recombines TRBV9 with TRBJ1-1, with a weak D call TRBD1 (6 bases). V was trimmed by 4 bases and J by 3 bases, leaving 16 bases between them. CDR3 length: 15 residues. Germline V gene lookup returns CDR1 SGDLS and CDR2 YYNGEE.

This clone was seen at least ten times. The chain links TRBV19 to TRBJ1-5; D not certain. Germline CDR1 is LNHDA and CDR2 is SQIVND (reference sequence). Between the trimmed V and J ends, which lost 5 bases and 6 bases, there was a span of 11 bases. The CDR3 runs to 13 residues. The CDR3 DNA reads TGTGCCAGTAGTTACGGAAGGCTTCAGCCCCAGCATTTT. This translates into CASSYGRLQPQHF. The full variable domain, in which reference TRBV19 and TRBJ1-5 provide the parts outside the CDR3, is DGGITQSPKYLFRKEGQNVTLSCEQNLNHDAMYWYRQDPGQGLRLIYYSQIVNDFQKGDIAEGYSVSREKKESFPLTVTSAQKNPTAFYLCASSYGRLQPQHFGDGTRLSIL.

This clone was counted between two and nine times. Other DNA sequences in the sample encode the same CDR3. The J gene is TRBJ2-7, the V gene TRBV6-1, with D possibly being TRBD2 (7 bases). With 9 bases removed from V and 5 bases from J, the gap between germline ends came to 14 bases. CDR3 length: 12 residues. The germline V gene encodes CDR1 MNHNS and CDR2 SASEGT. The CDR3: CASSVGGHEQYV. CDR3 DNA sequence: TGTGCCAGTTCCGTCGGGGGGCACGAGCAGTACGTC.

This clone was counted only a few times. The chain has TRBV5-6 and TRBJ2-7; no clear D. Per the germline V gene, CDR1 is SGHDT and CDR2 is YYEEEE. The CDR3 extends over 12 amino acids. V dropped 4 bases and J dropped 1 base, with 6 bases sitting between them. The CDR3 protein is CASSRGSYEQYF. CDR3 coding DNA: TGTGCCAGCAGCCGTGGTTCCTACGAGCAGTACTTC.

The chain links TRBV13 to TRBJ2-7; tentatively, D is TRBD1 (6 bases). CDR3 length: 15 residues. V lost 4 bases, J lost 3 bases, and 16 bases lay in between. Germline loops: CDR1 PRHDT, CDR2 FYEKMQ (reference sequence). This CDR3 is CASSSSQGFSYEQYF. Here the CDR3 DNA reads TGTGCCAGCAGCTCGTCACAGGGTTTTAGCTACGAGCAGTACTTC. Based on the CDR3 plus reference TRBV13 and TRBJ2-7, the full variable domain is AAGVIQSPRHLIKEKRETATLKCYPIPRHDTVYWYQQGPGQDPQFLISFYEKMQSDKGSIPDRFSAQQFSDYHSELNMSSLELGDSALYFCASSSSQGFSYEQYFGPGTRLTVT.

The chain recombines TRBV6-4 with TRBJ2-3, with TRBD1 matching over 10 bases. The CDR3 loop spans 13 amino acids. The V gene end was trimmed by 4 bases and the J gene end by 5 bases; junction bases not matched to a gene: 0. CDR1 is MRHNA and CDR2 is SNTAGT in the germline V gene. The CDR3 bases are TGTGCCAGCAGTGGGACAGGGGGAGATACGCAGTATTTT. Amino acids: CASSGTGGDTQYF.

Details on this clone: Other DNA sequences in the sample encode the same CDR3. The chain links TRBV18 to TRBJ1-5; D call uncertain. The CDR3 consists of 13 residues. Germline V gene sequence: CDR1 KGHSH, CDR2 LQKENI. The V gene lost 6 bases and the J gene lost 4 bases, with 10 bases spanning the gap. CDR3 nucleotides: TGTGCCAGCTCCCCCGGGCAAAATCAGCCCCAGCATTTT. This encodes CASSPGQNQPQHF.